This section outlines one T cell receptor beta chain sequence together with its context. The target antigen is unknown. This entry belongs to a study of cytomegalovirus exposure and HLA in healthy donors. Germline V gives CDR1 MNHEY, CDR2 SMNVEV (reference sequence). The CDR3 covers 12 residues. Study conclusions and caveats: The CMV antigen specificity of a few CMV-associated chains was confirmed through in vitro analysis. Highest at DRB1 and lowest at HLA-C, TCR association rates differed among HLA loci in a later analysis. Versus the approximately 700-donor mean, an Asian-associated ancestry cluster reportedly showed fewer N-insertions in a later analysis. Some V segments (TRBV6-2 and TRBV6-3 among them) were excluded as indistinguishable.

PCR employed 60 Vbeta and 13 Jbeta primers. Measured with immunoSEQ multiplex PCR; TCRdb has only the in-frame clones, and not every one. The sample has about 140,000 clones, about 80% seen once. Sequencing used PBMCs. The clonotype comes from a woman aged 35 to 49 in good health and CMV-seronegative. The gene calls are TRBV27 and TRBJ2-5, with TRBD1 matching 8 bases. The J call may be wrong; the DNA end is better matched by TRBJ2-7. The CDR3 DNA sequence: TGTGCCAGCAGGACAGGGGCCCTCGAGCAGTACTTC. It specifies CASRTGALEQYF.